The following is a TCR beta chain sequence with its context. Its specificity is unknown. The data were taken from a study of cytomegalovirus exposure and HLA in healthy donors. Study outcomes and limitations: An analysis done earlier found most TCR beta V segments productive about 90% or about 30% of the time.

PCR amplification relied on 60 Vbeta primers (plus 13 Jbeta primers). Profiling relied on immunoSEQ multiplex PCR, and the TCRdb table lists in-frame clones only, not all of them. The sample consists of under 130,000 clones, nearly 80% of them appearing once. Trimming removed 5 bases from V and 2 bases from J, with 7 bases in between. Germline V CDR1 and CDR2: LNHDA, SQIVND (reference sequence). The CDR3 sequence is 13 residues long. J is TRBJ1-5 and V is TRBV19; D not certain. The sample comprised PBMCs. The receptor comes from a man aged 25 to 45 in good health and CMV-seronegative. This CDR3 is CASSFSGNQPQHF. The CDR3 bases are TGTGCCAGTAGTTTCTCGGGCAATCAGCCCCAGCATTTT. Supplemented by reference TRBV19 and TRBJ1-5, the full variable domain reads DGGITQSPKYLFRKEGQNVTLSCEQNLNHDAMYWYRQDPGQGLRLIYYSQIVNDFQKGDIAEGYSVSREKKESFPLTVTSAQKNPTAFYLCASSFSGNQPQHFGDGTRLSIL.